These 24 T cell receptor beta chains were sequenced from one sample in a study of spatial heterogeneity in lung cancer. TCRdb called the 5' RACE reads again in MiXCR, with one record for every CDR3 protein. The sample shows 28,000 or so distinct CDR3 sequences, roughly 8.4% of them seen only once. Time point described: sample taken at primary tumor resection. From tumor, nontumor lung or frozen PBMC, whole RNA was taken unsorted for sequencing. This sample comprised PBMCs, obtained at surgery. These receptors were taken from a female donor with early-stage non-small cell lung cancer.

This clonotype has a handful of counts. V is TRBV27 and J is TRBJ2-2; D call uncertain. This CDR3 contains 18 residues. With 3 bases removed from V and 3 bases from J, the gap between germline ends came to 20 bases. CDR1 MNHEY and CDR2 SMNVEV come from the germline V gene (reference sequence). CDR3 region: CASSFHAMGRRYTGELFF. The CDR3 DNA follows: TGTGCCAGCAGTTTTCATGCTATGGGCCGGCGTTACACCGGGGAGCTGTTTTTT.

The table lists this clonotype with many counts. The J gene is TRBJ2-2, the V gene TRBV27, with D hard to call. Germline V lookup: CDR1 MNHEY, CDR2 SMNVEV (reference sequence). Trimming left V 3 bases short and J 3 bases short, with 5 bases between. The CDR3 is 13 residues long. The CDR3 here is CASSFAHTGELFF. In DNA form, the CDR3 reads TGTGCCAGCAGTTTCGCTCACACCGGGGAGCTGTTTTTT.

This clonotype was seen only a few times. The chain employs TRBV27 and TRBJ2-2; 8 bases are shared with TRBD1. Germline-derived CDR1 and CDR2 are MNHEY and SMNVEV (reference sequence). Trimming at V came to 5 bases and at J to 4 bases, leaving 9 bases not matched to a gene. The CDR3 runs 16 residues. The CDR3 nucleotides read TGTGCCAGCAGTCTTCTCAGGGGGCAAGGCACCGGGGAGCTGTTTTTT. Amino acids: CASSLLRGQGTGELFF.

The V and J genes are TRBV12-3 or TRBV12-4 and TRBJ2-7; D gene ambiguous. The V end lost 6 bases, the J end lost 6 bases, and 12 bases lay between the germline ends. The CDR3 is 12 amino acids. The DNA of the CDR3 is TGTGCCAGCAGACGAACTGAATTCGAGCAGTACGTC. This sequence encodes CASRRTEFEQYV.

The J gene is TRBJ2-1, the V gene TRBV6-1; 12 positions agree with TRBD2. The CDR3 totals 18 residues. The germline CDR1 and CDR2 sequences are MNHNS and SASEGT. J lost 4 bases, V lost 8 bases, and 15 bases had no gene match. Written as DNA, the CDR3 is TGTGCCAGCCTAACAAAAGGAGCCGGACTAGCGGGGTACAATGAGCAGTTCTTC. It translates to CASLTKGAGLAGYNEQFF.

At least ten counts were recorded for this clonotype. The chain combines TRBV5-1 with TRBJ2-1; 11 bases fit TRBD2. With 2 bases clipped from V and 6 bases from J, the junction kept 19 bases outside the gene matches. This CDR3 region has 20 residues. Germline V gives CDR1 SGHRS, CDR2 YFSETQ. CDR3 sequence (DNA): TGCGCCAGCAGCTTTAGGTTTTCTGCGACTAGCGGGACGGAGGGCAATGAGCAGTTCTTC. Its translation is CASSFRFSATSGTEGNEQFF.

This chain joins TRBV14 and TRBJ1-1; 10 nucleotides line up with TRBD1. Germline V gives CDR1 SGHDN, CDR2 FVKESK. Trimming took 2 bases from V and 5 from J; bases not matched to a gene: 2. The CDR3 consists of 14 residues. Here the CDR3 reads CASSQRTGGTEAFF. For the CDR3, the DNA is TGTGCCAGCAGCCAACGGACAGGGGGTACTGAAGCTTTCTTT.

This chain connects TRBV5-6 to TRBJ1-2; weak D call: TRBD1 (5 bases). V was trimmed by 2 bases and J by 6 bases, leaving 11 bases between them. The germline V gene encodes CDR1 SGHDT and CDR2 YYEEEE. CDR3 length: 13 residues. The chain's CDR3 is CASSFGTEDGYTF. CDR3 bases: TGTGCCAGCAGCTTCGGGACGGAAGATGGCTACACCTTC. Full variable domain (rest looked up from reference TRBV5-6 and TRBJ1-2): DAGVTQSPTHLIKTRGQQVTLRCSPKSGHDTVSWYQQALGQGPQFIFQYYEEEERQRGNFPDRFSGHQFPNYSSELNVNALLLGDSALYLCASSFGTEDGYTFGSGTRLTVV.

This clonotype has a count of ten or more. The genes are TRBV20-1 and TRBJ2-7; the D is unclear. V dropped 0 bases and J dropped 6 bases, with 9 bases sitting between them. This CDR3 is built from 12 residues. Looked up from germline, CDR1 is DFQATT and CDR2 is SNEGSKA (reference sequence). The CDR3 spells CSARDRPGEQYF. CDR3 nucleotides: TGCAGTGCTAGAGACCGACCCGGCGAGCAGTACTTC.

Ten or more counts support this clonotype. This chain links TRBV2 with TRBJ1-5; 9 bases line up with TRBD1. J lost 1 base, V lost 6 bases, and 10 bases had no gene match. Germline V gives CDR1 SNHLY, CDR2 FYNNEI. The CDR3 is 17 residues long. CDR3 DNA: TGTGCCAGCAGGCTGGACAGGGGTTATTCGAGCAATCAGCCCCAGCATTTT. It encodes CASRLDRGYSSNQPQHF.

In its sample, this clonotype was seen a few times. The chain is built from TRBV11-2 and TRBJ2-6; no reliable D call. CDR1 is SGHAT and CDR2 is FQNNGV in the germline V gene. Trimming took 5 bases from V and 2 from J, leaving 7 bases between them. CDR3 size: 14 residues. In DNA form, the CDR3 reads TGTGCCAGCAGCCCGGCTGCTGGGGCCAACGTCCTGACTTTC. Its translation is CASSPAAGANVLTF.

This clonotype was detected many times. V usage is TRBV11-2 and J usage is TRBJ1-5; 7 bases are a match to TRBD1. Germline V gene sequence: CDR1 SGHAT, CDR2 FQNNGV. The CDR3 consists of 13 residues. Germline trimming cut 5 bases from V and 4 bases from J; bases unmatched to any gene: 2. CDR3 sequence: CASSATGNQPQHF. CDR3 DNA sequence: TGTGCCAGCAGCGCGACAGGGAATCAGCCCCAGCATTTT. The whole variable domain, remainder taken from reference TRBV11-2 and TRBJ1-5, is EAGVAQSPRYKIIEKRQSVAFWCNPISGHATLYWYQQILGQGPKLLIQFQNNGVVDDSQLPKDRFSAERLKGVDSTLKIQPAKLEDSAVYLCASSATGNQPQHFGDGTRLSIL.

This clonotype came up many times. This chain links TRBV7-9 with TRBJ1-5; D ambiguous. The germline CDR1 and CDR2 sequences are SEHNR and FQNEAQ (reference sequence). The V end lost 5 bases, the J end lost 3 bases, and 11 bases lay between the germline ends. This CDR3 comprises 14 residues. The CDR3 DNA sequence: TGTGCCAGCAGCCTGTTAGGGCTCAATCAGCCCCAGCATTTT. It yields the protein CASSLLGLNQPQHF.

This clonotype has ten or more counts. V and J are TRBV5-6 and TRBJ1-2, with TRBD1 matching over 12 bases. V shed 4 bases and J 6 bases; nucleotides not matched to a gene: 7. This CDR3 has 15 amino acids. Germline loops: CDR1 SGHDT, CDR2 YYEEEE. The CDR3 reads CASSRGQGADNGYTF. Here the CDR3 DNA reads TGTGCCAGCAGCCGGGGACAGGGGGCAGATAATGGCTACACCTTC.

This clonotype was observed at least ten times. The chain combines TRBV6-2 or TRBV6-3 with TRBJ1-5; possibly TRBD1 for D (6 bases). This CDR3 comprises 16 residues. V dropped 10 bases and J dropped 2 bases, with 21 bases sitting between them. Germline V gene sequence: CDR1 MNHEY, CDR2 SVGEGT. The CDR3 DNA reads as TGTGCCACCAGCCCGGGGACACCGGACCGCAATCAGCCCCAGCATTTT. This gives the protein CATSPGTPDRNQPQHF.

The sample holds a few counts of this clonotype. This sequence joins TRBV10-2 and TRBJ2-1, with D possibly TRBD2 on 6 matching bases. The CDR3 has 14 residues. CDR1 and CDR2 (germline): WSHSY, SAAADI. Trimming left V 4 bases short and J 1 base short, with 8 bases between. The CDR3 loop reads CASSAGGSYNEQFF. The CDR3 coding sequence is TGCGCCAGCAGTGCCGGGGGTTCCTACAATGAGCAGTTCTTC.

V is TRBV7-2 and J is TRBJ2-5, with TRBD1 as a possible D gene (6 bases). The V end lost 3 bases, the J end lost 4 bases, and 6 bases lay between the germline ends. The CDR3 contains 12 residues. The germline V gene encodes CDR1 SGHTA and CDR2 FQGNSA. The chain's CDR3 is CASSFRGETQYF. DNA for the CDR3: TGTGCCAGCAGCTTCAGGGGAGAGACCCAGTACTTC.

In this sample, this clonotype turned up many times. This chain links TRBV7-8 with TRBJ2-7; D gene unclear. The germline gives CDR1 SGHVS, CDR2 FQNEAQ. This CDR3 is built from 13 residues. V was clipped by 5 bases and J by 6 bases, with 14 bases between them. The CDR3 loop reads CASSATRLGEQYV. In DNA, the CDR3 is TGTGCCAGCAGCGCGACGCGTCTGGGCGAGCAGTACGTC.

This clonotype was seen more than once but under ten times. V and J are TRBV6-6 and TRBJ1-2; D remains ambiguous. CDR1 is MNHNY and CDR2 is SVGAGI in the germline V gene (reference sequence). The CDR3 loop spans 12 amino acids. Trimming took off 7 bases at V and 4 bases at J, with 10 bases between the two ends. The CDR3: CASNGDFYGYTF. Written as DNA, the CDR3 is TGTGCCAGCAACGGAGACTTCTATGGCTACACCTTC.

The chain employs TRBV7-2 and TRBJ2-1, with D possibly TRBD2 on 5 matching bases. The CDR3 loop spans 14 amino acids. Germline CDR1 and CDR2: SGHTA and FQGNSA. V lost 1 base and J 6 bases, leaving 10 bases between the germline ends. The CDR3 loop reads CASSLVGDSNEQFF. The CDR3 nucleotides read TGTGCCAGCAGCTTAGTGGGAGATTCCAATGAGCAGTTCTTC.

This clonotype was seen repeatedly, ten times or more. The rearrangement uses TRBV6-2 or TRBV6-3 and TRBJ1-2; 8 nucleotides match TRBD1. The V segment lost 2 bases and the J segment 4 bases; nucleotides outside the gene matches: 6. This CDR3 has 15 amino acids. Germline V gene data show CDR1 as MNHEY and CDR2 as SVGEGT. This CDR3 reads CASSYAGGASYGYTF. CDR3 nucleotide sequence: TGTGCCAGCAGTTACGCAGGGGGCGCCAGCTATGGCTACACCTTC.

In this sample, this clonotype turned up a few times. CDR3 amino acids: CSARRGEAFF. CDR3 coding DNA: TGCAGTGCTAGACGAGGGGAAGCTTTCTTT. The chain links TRBV20-1 to TRBJ1-1; D gene ambiguous. Trimming stripped 2 bases from V and 8 bases from J, with 6 bases between. Per the germline V gene, CDR1 is DFQATT and CDR2 is SNEGSKA (reference sequence). The CDR3 has 10 residues.

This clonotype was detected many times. The CDR3 sequence is CASSLAVGQGNNEQYF. The CDR3, as DNA: TGTGCCAGCAGCTTAGCTGTGGGGCAGGGTAATAACGAGCAGTACTTC. The V and J genes are TRBV7-9 and TRBJ2-7; TRBD1 might be the D (5 bases). The CDR3 contains 16 residues. Germline V CDR1 and CDR2: SEHNR, FQNEAQ (reference sequence). Trimming stripped 0 bases from V and 5 bases from J, with 17 bases between.

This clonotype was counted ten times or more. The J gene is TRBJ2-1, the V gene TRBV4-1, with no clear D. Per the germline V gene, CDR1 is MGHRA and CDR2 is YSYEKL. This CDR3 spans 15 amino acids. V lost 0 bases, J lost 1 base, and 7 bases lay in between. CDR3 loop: CASSQDPGSYNEQFF. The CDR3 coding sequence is TGCGCCAGCAGCCAAGACCCCGGATCCTACAATGAGCAGTTCTTC.